This T cell receptor (beta chain) was observed in a study of a mutant IDH1 vaccine in newly diagnosed glioma. About the study: Vaccination began 4-6 weeks post radiotherapy alone, or with temozolomide cycles.

A note on this clone: Its antigen is still unknown.

Clones were read by immunoSEQ multiplex PCR, and TCRdb kept only the in-frame ones, dropping some. The table shows roughly 30,000 clones, with around 84% occurring only once. Time point meaning: week 23, last vaccination. Doses consisted of 300 ug of mutant IDH1 20-mer peptide each, paired with topical imiquimod. Each tumor in the donors was a new WHO grade 3 or 4 astrocytoma, IDH1-mutant and ATRX-lost. Study results and limitations: Researchers report vaccine-induced immune responses in over 90% of patients.

This CDR3 comprises 12 residues. V was shortened by 8 bases and J by 9 bases, with 11 bases between the two germline ends. Germline V gives CDR1 MNHEY, CDR2 SMNVEV (reference sequence). This clonotype was obtained from a woman between 25 and 40 years old with glioma. J is TRBJ1-6 and V is TRBV27, with D maybe TRBD1 (6 bases). The source was PBMCs, collected from a glioma patient whose treatment included an IDH1 peptide vaccine. The CDR3 sequence: CASGTNLSPLHF. The CDR3 region has the DNA TGTGCCAGCGGGACAAACCTTTCACCCCTCCACTTT.